The entry that follows covers one TCR beta chain sequence. The data belong to a study of blood T cell repertoires in COVID-19. Study details: Acute and convalescent COVID-19 samples came from the United States, Italy and Spain. The cDNA or gDNA used as material had been derived from T cells, B-cell-depleted T cells, or PBMCs.

CDR1 and CDR2 (germline): SGHNT, YYREEE (reference sequence). The CDR3 covers 16 residues. Trimming cost V 0 bases and J 3 bases, with 15 bases left between them. Per the study methods: By means of reference gene primer amplification, nucleated cell counts were estimated. Profiled with immunoSEQ multiplex PCR; TCRdb holds only in-frame clones, not every one. That table furnishes V, J and clone size, whereas the DNA furnished D and trimming. The repertoire has roughly 72,000 clones, over 75% of them found once; the top ten carry 45%. This clonotype was sampled from a human donor in a cohort sampled during active COVID-19. Sequenced material: peripheral blood. J is TRBJ2-5 and V is TRBV5-4; weak D call: TRBD2 (5 bases). CDR3 DNA sequence: TGTGCCAGCAGCTTGGCCGGGGTTCAATTTAAAGAGACCCAGTACTTC. It translates to CASSLAGVQFKETQYF.